These 32 T cell receptor beta chains were sequenced from one sample in a study of blood T cell repertoires in COVID-19. This table comes from immunoSEQ multiplex PCR, and its TCRdb copy is limited to in-frame clones, with some not included. Of about 120,000 clones in the sample, about 85% were seen once. Sequences were obtained from peripheral blood. These receptors were taken from a man at least 80 years old with acute or convalescent COVID-19.

V usage is TRBV5-1 and J usage is TRBJ1-1; D not certain. The germline CDR1 and CDR2 sequences are SGHRS and YFSETQ. CDR3 length: 15 amino acids. The V and J ends lost 0 bases and 0 bases respectively, with 9 bases between them. The CDR3 reads CASSLDSSMNTEAFF. CDR3 nucleotide sequence: TGCGCCAGCAGCTTGGACAGTTCGATGAACACTGAAGCTTTCTTT.

J is TRBJ2-7 and V is TRBV11-2; TRBD1 might be the D (6 bases). V dropped 4 bases and J dropped 4 bases, with 14 bases sitting between them. The CDR3 is 14 amino acids. Germline CDR1 is SGHAT and CDR2 is FQNNGV. The DNA for the CDR3 is TGTGCCAGCAGCTCCCAGACAGGACCTTACGAGCAGTACTTC. Residues: CASSSQTGPYEQYF.

The chain couples TRBV7-2 to TRBJ2-3; 13 nucleotides line up with TRBD2. The J segment lost 0 bases and the V segment lost 4 bases, leaving 4 bases of the junction unmatched. Germline CDR1 is SGHTA and CDR2 is FQGNSA. The CDR3 runs 17 residues. The CDR3 protein is CASSSPGLAGSTDTQYF. CDR3 bases: TGTGCCAGCAGCTCGCCGGGACTAGCGGGGAGCACAGATACGCAGTATTTT.

This chain uses TRBV18 with TRBJ2-3, with D possibly being TRBD1 (5 bases). Per germline, CDR1 KGHSH and CDR2 LQKENI. The CDR3 length is 15 residues. Between the trimmed V and J ends, which lost 2 bases and 2 bases, there was a span of 11 bases. The CDR3 DNA sequence: TGTGCCAGCTCACCAACAGGCCCGTACACAGATACGCAGTATTTT. Translated, it gives CASSPTGPYTDTQYF. The full variable domain, in which reference TRBV18 and TRBJ2-3 provide the parts outside the CDR3, is NAGVMQNPRHLVRRRGQEARLRCSPMKGHSHVYWYRQLPEEGLKFMVYLQKENIIDESGMPKERFSAEFPKEGPSILRIQQVVRGDSAAYFCASSPTGPYTDTQYFGPGTRLTVL.

This clone turned up a few times. J is TRBJ2-3 and V is TRBV6-5; TRBD2 might be the D (6 bases). Trimming stripped 2 bases from V and 4 bases from J, with 13 bases between. CDR1 MNHEY and CDR2 SVGAGI come from the germline V gene. This CDR3 region has 15 residues. The chain's CDR3 is CASSYAAGRSDTQYF. Written as DNA, the CDR3 is TGTGCCAGCAGTTACGCGGCAGGGAGGTCAGATACGCAGTATTTT.

The chain joins TRBV10-2 to TRBJ2-2; a weak D match, TRBD1 (6 bases). With 6 bases removed from V and 4 bases from J, the gap between germline ends came to 9 bases. The CDR3 covers 13 residues. Germline V gives CDR1 WSHSY, CDR2 SAAADI. The CDR3 loop is CASRGQSTGELFF. Written as DNA, the CDR3 is TGCGCCAGCAGGGGACAATCCACCGGGGAGCTGTTTTTT.

This chain connects TRBV18 to TRBJ2-1, with TRBD2 identical over 8 bases. After removal of 3 bases from V and 7 bases from J, the junction contained 5 bases not matched to a gene. The CDR3 totals 14 residues. CDR1 is KGHSH, CDR2 LQKENI, per germline. In nucleotides, the CDR3 is TGTGCCAGCTCACCCCGGACTAGCATAAATGAGCAGTTCTTC. Translating it yields CASSPRTSINEQFF.

V is TRBV19 and J is TRBJ1-5, with TRBD1 matching 7 bases. This CDR3 contains 14 residues. The V and J ends lost 7 bases and 1 base, in that order; junction bases with no gene match: 4. Germline V lookup: CDR1 LNHDA, CDR2 SQIVND (reference sequence). CDR3 sequence reads: CASNQQGSNQPQHF. The CDR3 DNA is TGTGCCAGTAACCAACAGGGGAGCAATCAGCCCCAGCATTTT.

This chain uses TRBV28 with TRBJ1-4; 9 bases map to TRBD1. The CDR3 consists of 17 residues. Germline CDR1 MDHEN, CDR2 SYDVKM. The trim removed 5 bases at V and 3 bases at J, leaving 10 bases unmatched. CDR3 amino acids: CASSKPGQGASNEKLFF. CDR3 nucleotide sequence: TGTGCCAGCAGTAAGCCGGGACAGGGCGCTTCTAATGAAAAACTGTTTTTT.

This sequence joins TRBV5-1 and TRBJ2-2; 7 bases match TRBD2. Germline lookup yields CDR1 SGHRS and CDR2 YFSETQ. Germline trimming cut 3 bases from V and 1 base from J; bases unmatched to any gene: 9. This CDR3 spans 17 amino acids. The DNA for the CDR3 is TGCGCCAGCAGCTGGGCACTAGCGTGGGGGAACACCGGGGAGCTGTTTTTT. Translating it yields CASSWALAWGNTGELFF.

This clone was recorded once. The V gene is TRBV28, the J gene TRBJ1-1, with D perhaps TRBD1 (6 bases). V was clipped by 4 bases and J by 3 bases, with 18 bases between them. The CDR3 consists of 16 residues. Germline CDR1 is MDHEN and CDR2 is SYDVKM. The CDR3 region is CASSSLLQGEDTEAFF. The CDR3 nucleotides read TGTGCCAGCAGTTCCTTATTACAGGGTGAGGACACTGAAGCTTTCTTT.

The V gene is TRBV15, the J gene TRBJ2-1; 9 bases align to TRBD2. The CDR3 runs to 16 residues. V was pared by 5 bases and J by 6 bases, with 11 bases of the junction left unmatched. The germline gives CDR1 LNHNV, CDR2 YYDKDF (reference sequence). The CDR3 spells CATSLVRGGGANEQFF. CDR3 nucleotide sequence: TGTGCCACCAGCCTAGTTCGGGGCGGGGGGGCCAATGAGCAGTTCTTC.

This chain links TRBV24-1 with TRBJ2-7; D is uncertain. Looked up from germline, CDR1 is KGHDR and CDR2 is SFDVKD. The V and J ends lost 2 bases and 3 bases respectively, with 7 bases between them. This CDR3 contains 13 residues. Here the CDR3 DNA reads TGTGCCACCAGTGATTCGGTCCACTACGAGCAGTACTTC. This sequence encodes CATSDSVHYEQYF.

The rearrangement joins TRBV4-3 to TRBJ1-4; 10 nucleotides match TRBD1. The CDR3 has 18 amino acids. The ends lost 4 bases at V and 8 bases at J; junction bases unmatched: 16. Germline V gene sequence: CDR1 LGHNA, CDR2 YSLEER. CDR3 bases: TGCGCCAGCAGCCCAGCGACAGGGGGCTCCGGGGCCTCGGAAAAACTGTTTTTT. Encoded protein: CASSPATGGSGASEKLFF.

J is TRBJ1-4 and V is TRBV24-1; 8 bases are a match to TRBD1. CDR1 is KGHDR and CDR2 is SFDVKD in the germline V gene. Trimming cost V 5 bases and J 7 bases; bases outside gene matches: 11. The CDR3 consists of 16 residues. The CDR3 loop is CATSAPDRALGEKLFF. The CDR3 nucleotides are TGTGCCACCAGTGCTCCGGACAGGGCGCTTGGTGAAAAACTGTTTTTT.

The chain employs TRBV6-5 and TRBJ2-7, with 8 positions matching TRBD1. CDR1 MNHEY and CDR2 SVGAGI come from the germline V gene. This CDR3 is built from 15 residues. The V segment lost 5 bases and the J segment 3 bases; nucleotides outside the gene matches: 9. CDR3 loop: CASSRKLTGDYEQYF. Here the CDR3 DNA reads TGTGCCAGCAGTCGCAAATTGACAGGGGACTACGAGCAGTACTTC.

V usage is TRBV7-3 and J usage is TRBJ2-3, with D possibly being TRBD1 (5 bases). V lost 1 base and J 1 base, leaving 12 bases between the germline ends. CDR3 length: 16 amino acids. The germline V gene encodes CDR1 SGHTA and CDR2 FQGTGA. The CDR3, as DNA: TGTGCCAGCAGCTTAATGGCAGGGCGGCGCACAGATACGCAGTATTTT. Translation gives CASSLMAGRRTDTQYF.

This chain connects TRBV24-1 to TRBJ2-7; a weak D match, TRBD2 (6 bases). Germline CDR1 KGHDR, CDR2 SFDVKD. CDR3 length equals 15 residues. V lost 0 bases to trimming and J lost 10 bases, with 18 bases between them. The CDR3 spells CATSDLLGFGSGQYF. The CDR3 DNA is TGTGCCACCAGTGATTTGTTAGGGTTTGGTAGCGGACAGTACTTC.

The rearrangement joins TRBV6-5 to TRBJ2-2, with 12 bases matching TRBD2. V lost 8 bases and J lost 4; bases outside the gene matches: 5. Germline values: CDR1 MNHEY, CDR2 SVGAGI. The CDR3 has 15 residues. The CDR3 sequence is CASLTGLAGTGELFF. For the CDR3, the DNA is TGTGCCAGCCTGACGGGACTAGCGGGCACCGGGGAGCTGTTTTTT.

V is TRBV5-8 and J is TRBJ2-2, with 7 bases identical to TRBD2. Germline loops: CDR1 SGHTS, CDR2 YDEGEE. The CDR3 covers 16 residues. V shed 2 bases and J 2 bases; nucleotides not matched to a gene: 6. DNA of the CDR3: TGTGCCAGCAGCTTCGCGGGAGCTTTCAACACCGGGGAGCTGTTTTTT. This gives the protein CASSFAGAFNTGELFF.

This rearrangement joins TRBV19 to TRBJ1-4; 8 nucleotides line up with TRBD1. The junction had 4 bases not matched to a gene; V was cut back by 1 base and J by 3 bases. This CDR3 spans 16 amino acids. Germline V CDR1 and CDR2: LNHDA, SQIVND (reference sequence). The CDR3, as DNA: TGTGCCAGTAGTATAGGCCCGGACAGGGCTAATGAAAAACTGTTTTTT. Protein product: CASSIGPDRANEKLFF.

The genes are TRBV7-9 and TRBJ1-3; D is perhaps TRBD1 (5 bases). Germline CDR1 and CDR2: SEHNR and FQNEAQ (reference sequence). The CDR3 is made up of 13 amino acids. V shed 9 bases and J shed 0 bases, with 9 bases lying between them. The CDR3, as DNA: TGTGCCAGTAAACAGGACTCTGGAAACACCATATATTTT. Protein: CASKQDSGNTIYF.

Points on this clone: One junction end does not reproduce the germline sequence, and a read error may be involved. The CDR3 here is CASSFIEGRSFDF. DNA of the CDR3: TGTGCCAGCAGCTTTATTGAGGGTCGTTCCTTTGACTTC. The chain recombines TRBV7-9 with TRBJ2-4, with a weak D call TRBD2 (5 bases). Germline CDR1 SEHNR, CDR2 FQNEAQ (reference sequence). This CDR3 spans 13 amino acids.

This clone occurred a few times. V usage is TRBV7-3 and J usage is TRBJ2-2; D is uncertain. V shed 1 base and J shed 0 bases, with 6 bases lying between them. The length of the CDR3 is 15 residues. The V gene's germline CDR1 is SGHTA and CDR2 FQGTGA. CDR3 region: CASSLRLANTGELFF. In nucleotides, the CDR3 is TGTGCCAGCAGCTTAAGGCTAGCGAACACCGGGGAGCTGTTTTTT.

The V call is TRBV18, the J call TRBJ2-7; 10 positions agree with TRBD2. V dropped 3 bases and J dropped 3; count of bases not matched to a gene: 11. Per germline, CDR1 KGHSH and CDR2 LQKENI. The CDR3 has 17 residues. The CDR3 region is CASSPTFLAGGVYEQYF. The CDR3 bases are TGTGCCAGCTCACCGACCTTTTTAGCGGGAGGCGTCTACGAGCAGTACTTC.

This rearrangement joins TRBV13 to TRBJ1-4, with D perhaps matching TRBD1 (5 bases). The germline gives CDR1 PRHDT, CDR2 FYEKMQ (reference sequence). V lost 0 bases to trimming and J lost 3 bases, with 5 bases between them. The CDR3 runs 14 residues. CDR3 sequence: CASSLGGPNEKLFF. For the CDR3, the DNA is TGTGCCAGCAGCTTAGGGGGGCCTAATGAAAAACTGTTTTTT.

The genes are TRBV13 and TRBJ1-6; the match to TRBD1 covers 9 bases. Germline values: CDR1 PRHDT, CDR2 FYEKMQ (reference sequence). With 1 base clipped from V and 10 bases from J, the junction kept 8 bases outside the gene matches. This CDR3 has 16 residues. CDR3 sequence: CASSLDPRDRDSPLHF. The CDR3 bases are TGTGCCAGCAGCTTAGATCCGCGGGACAGGGACTCACCCCTCCACTTT.

This clone was picked up one time. CDR3 in amino acids: CSARGGPDTQYF. The CDR3, as DNA: TGCAGCGCGAGGGGGGGGCCAGATACGCAGTATTTT. The chain carries TRBV29-1 and TRBJ2-3; possibly TRBD2 for D (7 bases). Germline V gene data show CDR1 as SQVTM and CDR2 as ANQGSEA. With 7 bases removed from V and 4 bases from J, the gap between germline ends came to 12 bases. This CDR3 contains 12 residues.

The genes are TRBV7-3 and TRBJ1-2, with 11 nucleotides matching TRBD1. Germline V gene lookup returns CDR1 SGHTA and CDR2 FQGTGA. CDR3 length: 15 amino acids. V was clipped by 2 bases and J by 2 bases; unmatched bases: 1. CDR3 nucleotide sequence: TGTGCCAGCAGCTTAGGGACAGGGGGAAACTATGGCTACACCTTC. Translation: CASSLGTGGNYGYTF.

V and J are TRBV3-1 (or the pseudogene TRBV3-2) and TRBJ1-2; 12 nucleotides line up with TRBD1. The CDR3 extends over 18 amino acids. CDR1 is LGHDT and CDR2 is YNNKEL in the germline V gene (reference sequence). V gave up 0 bases and J gave up 4 bases; unmatched junction bases: 9. The CDR3 DNA sequence: TGTGCCAGCAGCCAAGATCGGGACAGGGGGCGCCCCTCCTATGGCTACACCTTC. This sequence encodes CASSQDRDRGRPSYGYTF.

The J gene is TRBJ1-4, the V gene TRBV12-3 or TRBV12-4; D might be TRBD1 (5 bases). V lost 8 bases and J lost 4, with 11 bases in between. This CDR3 comprises 13 residues. In nucleotides, the CDR3 is TGTGCCAGCGGAGGGGTTTTTAATGAAAAACTGTTTTTT. Protein sequence: CASGGVFNEKLFF.

The rearrangement joins TRBV5-1 to TRBJ2-7, with a weak D call TRBD2 (6 bases). CDR3 length: 12 residues. The germline V gene encodes CDR1 SGHRS and CDR2 YFSETQ. V lost 4 bases and J 7 bases, leaving 12 bases between the germline ends. The CDR3 reads CASSRELGEQYF. For the CDR3, the DNA is TGCGCCAGCAGCCGGGAGTTAGGGGAGCAGTACTTC.